The 8 T cell receptor beta chains below all came from one sample that was sequenced in a study of early T cells in non-severe SARS-CoV-2 infection. TCRdb called the 5' RACE reads again in MiXCR, with one record for every CDR3 protein. This sample yields tens of thousands of distinct CDR3 sequences, of which roughly 12% are seen a single time; approximately 3% belongs to the top ten. The sample here was whole blood, taken at baseline. Receptors originate from an adult who was a healthcare worker with PCR-confirmed SARS-CoV-2 infection or an uninfected control (not recorded which).

This clonotype was detected a few times. This sequence joins TRBV5-1 and TRBJ1-1; D is perhaps TRBD1 (6 bases). CDR3 length equals 12 residues. The germline V and J ends were trimmed by 4 bases and 7 bases, with 11 bases remaining between them. The V gene's germline CDR1 is SGHRS and CDR2 YFSETQ. As DNA, the CDR3 is TGCGCCAGCAGCCGGGACATGCTTGAAGCTTTCTTT. Translated, it gives CASSRDMLEAFF.

The rearrangement joins TRBV3-1 to TRBJ2-1; D not resolved. CDR3 size: 12 residues. Germline CDR1 LGHDT, CDR2 YNNKEL (reference sequence). Deletions cut 2 bases from V and 4 bases from J, with 3 bases between. CDR3 nucleotide sequence: TGTGCCAGCAGCCAACCTTACAATGAGCAGTTCTTC. Its translation: CASSQPYNEQFF.

The rearrangement joins TRBV18 to TRBJ1-5, with no clear D. This CDR3 has 13 amino acids. CDR1 is KGHSH, CDR2 LQKENI, per germline. Deletions cut 4 bases from V and 4 bases from J, with 8 bases between. The CDR3 DNA is TGTGCCAGCTCACTCCGGGAGAATCAGCCCCAGCATTTT. It is translated as CASSLRENQPQHF.

This clonotype has a count of ten or more. The chain couples TRBV7-6 to TRBJ1-4; D uncertain. The CDR3 runs 14 residues. Germline V gives CDR1 SGHVS, CDR2 FNYEAQ. V was shortened by 5 bases and J by 0 bases, with 7 bases between the two germline ends. The CDR3 protein is CASSASPTNEKLFF. CDR3 nucleotides: TGTGCCAGCAGCGCGAGCCCAACTAATGAAAAACTGTTTTTT.

The chain is built from TRBV5-1 and TRBJ1-1, with unresolved D. V was pared by 3 bases and J by 3 bases, with 12 bases between. This CDR3 is 14 amino acids long. Germline CDR1 is SGHRS and CDR2 is YFSETQ. CDR3 in amino acids: CASSSDYPHTEAFF. CDR3 nucleotides: TGCGCCAGCAGCTCCGACTATCCCCACACTGAAGCTTTCTTT.

This clonotype was observed many times. The chain employs TRBV29-1 and TRBJ1-5; no firm D call. Per germline, CDR1 SQVTM and CDR2 ANQGSEA. Between the trimmed V and J ends, which lost 4 bases and 4 bases, there was a span of 11 bases. The CDR3 length is 13 residues. The CDR3 DNA is TGCAGCGTTGGGGGTTACGGAAATCAGCCCCAGCATTTT. Amino acid sequence: CSVGGYGNQPQHF.

The chain couples TRBV20-1 to TRBJ1-1; D remains ambiguous. CDR3 length equals 11 residues. Deletions cut 3 bases from V and 10 bases from J, with 12 bases between. Germline V gene sequence: CDR1 DFQATT, CDR2 SNEGSKA (reference sequence). The DNA for the CDR3 is TGCAGTGCTAGCGGTGGGGTTGCAGCTTTCTTT. It specifies CSASGGVAAFF.

CDR3 residues: CASSLGLLSVPMGGELFF. CDR3 bases: TGTGCCAGCAGCTTAGGGCTCTTGAGCGTCCCCATGGGCGGGGAGCTGTTTTTT. The chain employs TRBV7-6 and TRBJ2-2; D is unresolved. The CDR3 loop spans 18 amino acids. Deletions cut 1 base from V and 7 bases from J, with 22 bases between. Germline-derived CDR1 and CDR2 are SGHVS and FNYEAQ.